A selection of T cell receptor beta chains follows, all from one sample in a study of blood T cell repertoires in COVID-19. This table comes from immunoSEQ multiplex PCR, and its TCRdb copy is limited to in-frame clones, with some not included. Of roughly 500,000 clones listed, roughly 87% are singletons. The sample was peripheral blood. The receptors were gathered from a man aged 18 to 35 with COVID-19, enrolled during active disease. Each CDR3 is given without its conserved first and last residue. Fields, in order: J gene, V gene, CDR3 protein.

TRBJ2-7 | TRBV7-9 | ASSSGHTPREQY
TRBJ2-7 | TRBV27 | ASRLLADGYEQY
TRBJ2-3 | TRBV5-8 | ASSLRRSPTDTQY
TRBJ2-2 | TRBV6-5 | ASRGTGGTGELF
TRBJ2-5 | TRBV29-1 | SVGGRQIETQY
TRBJ1-1 | TRBV2 | ASRGGARTEAF
TRBJ1-5 | TRBV5-4 | ASSYGGGEAQH
TRBJ1-1 | TRBV6-5 | ASSKDRDTEAF
TRBJ2-2 | TRBV10-1 | ASSDLTGADLTGELF
TRBJ2-7 | TRBV5-7 | ASSLGSYSYEQY
TRBJ1-6 | TRBV6-5 | ASSPGQGAGSPLH
TRBJ1-1 | TRBV5-1 | ASSLGAGQQTEAF
TRBJ2-3 | TRBV7-9 | ASSPLDTSTDTQY
TRBJ1-2 | TRBV6-5 | ASSYSGGVADGYT
TRBJ1-2 | TRBV5-4 | ASSLVAGDYT
TRBJ1-2 | TRBV3-1/TRBV3-2 | ASSQAGGANYGYT
TRBJ1-2 | TRBV16 | ASSRDSGYT
TRBJ2-5 | TRBV18 | ASSPNRGRETQY